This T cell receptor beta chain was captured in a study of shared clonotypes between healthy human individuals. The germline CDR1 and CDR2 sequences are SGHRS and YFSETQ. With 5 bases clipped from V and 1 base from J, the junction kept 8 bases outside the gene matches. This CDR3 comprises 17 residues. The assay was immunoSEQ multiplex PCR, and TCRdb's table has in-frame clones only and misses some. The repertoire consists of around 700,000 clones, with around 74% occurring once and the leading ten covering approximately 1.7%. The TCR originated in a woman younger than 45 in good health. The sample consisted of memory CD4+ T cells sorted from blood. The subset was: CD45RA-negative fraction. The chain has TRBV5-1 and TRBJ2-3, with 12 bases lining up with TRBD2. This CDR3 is CASSRLAGGGGTDTQYF. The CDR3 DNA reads TGCGCCAGCAGTCGCCTAGCGGGAGGGGGGGGCACAGATACGCAGTATTTT.